The clone carrying this T cell receptor beta chain came up once. The protocol was immunoSEQ multiplex PCR, while the TCRdb copy is restricted to in-frame clones and leaves out a portion. The table has 450,000 to 600,000 clones, roughly nine tenths seen once. This entry comes from a study of blood T cell repertoires in COVID-19. Self-reported history from a screening survey and questionnaire set each donor's cohort. Two negative PCRs, clearance, or symptom resolution had been documented for recovered Cohort 3 donors. V dropped 2 bases and J dropped 7 bases, with 8 bases sitting between them. Germline V gene lookup returns CDR1 LNHNV and CDR2 YYDKDF (reference sequence). The CDR3 totals 13 residues.

Sequenced material: PBMCs or T cells enriched from blood (not recorded which). V usage is TRBV15 and J usage is TRBJ1-4; D is uncertain. This receptor was identified in a woman aged 18-29 years who had recovered from COVID-19. The CDR3 protein is CATSRQAGEKLFF. Here the CDR3 DNA reads TGTGCCACCAGCAGACAGGCGGGTGAAAAACTGTTTTTT.